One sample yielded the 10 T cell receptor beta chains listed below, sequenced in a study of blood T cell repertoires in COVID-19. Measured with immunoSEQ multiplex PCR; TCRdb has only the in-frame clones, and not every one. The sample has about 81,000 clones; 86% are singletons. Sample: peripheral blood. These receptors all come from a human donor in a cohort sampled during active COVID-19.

The CDR3 nucleotides are TGCGCCAGCAGCCTGCTGGGGACAGCCGGCTATGGCTACACCTTC. Its protein is CASSLLGTAGYGYTF. The chain is built from TRBV5-1 and TRBJ1-2; 7 bases line up with TRBD1. From germline, CDR1 is SGHRS and CDR2 YFSETQ. CDR3 length: 15 amino acids. V was pared by 4 bases and J by 4 bases, with 10 bases of the junction left unmatched.

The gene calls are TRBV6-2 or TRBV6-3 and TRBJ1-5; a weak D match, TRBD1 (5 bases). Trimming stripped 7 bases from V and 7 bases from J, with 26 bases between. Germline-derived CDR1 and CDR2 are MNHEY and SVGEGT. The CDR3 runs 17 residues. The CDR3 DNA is TGTGCCAGCAACCCGTACCGTGGACACCGGATCCGACAGCCCCAGCATTTT. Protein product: CASNPYRGHRIRQPQHF.

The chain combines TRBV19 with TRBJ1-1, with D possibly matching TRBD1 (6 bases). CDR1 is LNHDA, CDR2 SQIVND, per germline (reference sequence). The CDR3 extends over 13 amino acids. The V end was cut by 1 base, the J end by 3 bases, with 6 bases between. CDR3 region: CASSIAGDTEAFF. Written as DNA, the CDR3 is TGTGCCAGTAGTATAGCAGGGGACACTGAAGCTTTCTTT.

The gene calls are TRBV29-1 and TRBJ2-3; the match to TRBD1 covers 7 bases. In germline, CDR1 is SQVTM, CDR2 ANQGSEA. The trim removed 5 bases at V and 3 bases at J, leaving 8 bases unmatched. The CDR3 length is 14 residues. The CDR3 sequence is CSVLGTVITDTQYF. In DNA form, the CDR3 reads TGCAGCGTTCTCGGGACAGTGATTACAGATACGCAGTATTTT.

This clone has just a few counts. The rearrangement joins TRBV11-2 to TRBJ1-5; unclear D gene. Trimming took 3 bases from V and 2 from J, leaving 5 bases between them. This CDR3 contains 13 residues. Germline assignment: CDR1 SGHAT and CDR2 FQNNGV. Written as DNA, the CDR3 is TGTGCCAGCAGCTTCCAGGGCAATCAGCCCCAGCATTTT. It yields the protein CASSFQGNQPQHF.

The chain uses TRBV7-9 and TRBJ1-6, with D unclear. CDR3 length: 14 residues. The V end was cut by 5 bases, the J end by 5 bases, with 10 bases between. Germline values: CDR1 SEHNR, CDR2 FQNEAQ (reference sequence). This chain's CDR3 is CASSTTRNNSPLHF. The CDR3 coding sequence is TGTGCCAGCAGCACTACAAGAAATAATTCACCCCTCCACTTT.

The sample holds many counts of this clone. CDR3 protein: CASSQEIRVAGELFF. DNA of the CDR3: TGCGCCAGCAGCCAAGAGATCAGGGTGGCCGGGGAGCTGTTTTTT. The chain combines TRBV4-1 with TRBJ2-2, with D maybe TRBD1 (5 bases). The CDR3 is 15 residues long. The V end was cut by 0 bases, the J end by 6 bases, with 11 bases between. Germline values: CDR1 MGHRA, CDR2 YSYEKL.

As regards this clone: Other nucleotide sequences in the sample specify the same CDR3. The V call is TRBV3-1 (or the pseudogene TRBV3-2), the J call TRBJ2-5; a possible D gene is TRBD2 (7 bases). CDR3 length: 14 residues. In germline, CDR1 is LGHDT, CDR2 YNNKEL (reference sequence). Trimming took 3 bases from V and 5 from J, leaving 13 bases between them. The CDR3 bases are TGTGCCAGCAGCCAGGGGGGGGGCAGGGAGACCCAGTACTTC. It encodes CASSQGGGRETQYF.

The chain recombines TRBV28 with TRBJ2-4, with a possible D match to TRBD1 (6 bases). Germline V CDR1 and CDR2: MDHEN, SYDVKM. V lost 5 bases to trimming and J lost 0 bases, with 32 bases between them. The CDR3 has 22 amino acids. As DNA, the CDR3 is TGTGCCAGCAGTCCCTCCGCTTATCCCCCCAGGGGTCCCCACCTAGCCAAAAACATTCAGTACTTC. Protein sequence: CASSPSAYPPRGPHLAKNIQYF.

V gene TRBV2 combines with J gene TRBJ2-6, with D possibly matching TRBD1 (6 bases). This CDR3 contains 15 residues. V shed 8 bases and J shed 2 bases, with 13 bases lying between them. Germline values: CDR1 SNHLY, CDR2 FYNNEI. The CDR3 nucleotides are TGTGCCAGCGGGGATGAGGGGGCTGGGGCCAACGTCCTGACTTTC. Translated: CASGDEGAGANVLTF.